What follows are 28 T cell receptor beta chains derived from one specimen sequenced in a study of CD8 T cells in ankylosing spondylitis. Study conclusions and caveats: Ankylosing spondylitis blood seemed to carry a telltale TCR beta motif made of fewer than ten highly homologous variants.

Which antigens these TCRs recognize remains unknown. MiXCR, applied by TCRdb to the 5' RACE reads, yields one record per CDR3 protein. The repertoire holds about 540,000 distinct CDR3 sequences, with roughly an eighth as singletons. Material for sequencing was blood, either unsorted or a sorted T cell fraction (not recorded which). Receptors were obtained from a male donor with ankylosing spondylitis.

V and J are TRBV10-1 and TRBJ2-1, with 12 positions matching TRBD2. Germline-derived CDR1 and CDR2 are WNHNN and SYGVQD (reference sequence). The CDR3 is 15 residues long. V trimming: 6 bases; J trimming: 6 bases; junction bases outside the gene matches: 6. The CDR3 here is CASSALGLAGNEQFF. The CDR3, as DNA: TGCGCCAGCAGCGCCCTGGGACTAGCGGGCAATGAGCAGTTCTTC.

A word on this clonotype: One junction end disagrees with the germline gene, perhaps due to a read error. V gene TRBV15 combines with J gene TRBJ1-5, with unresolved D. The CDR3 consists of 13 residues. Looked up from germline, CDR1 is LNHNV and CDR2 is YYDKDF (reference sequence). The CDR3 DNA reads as TGTGCCACCAGCAGAGATATTACTCAGCTCCAGCATTTT. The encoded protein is CATSRDITQLQHF.

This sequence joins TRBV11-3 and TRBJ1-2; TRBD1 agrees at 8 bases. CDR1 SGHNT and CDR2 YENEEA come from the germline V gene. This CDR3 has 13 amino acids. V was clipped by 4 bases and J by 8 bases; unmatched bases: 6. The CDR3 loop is CASSSPGTGGYTF. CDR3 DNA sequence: TGTGCCAGCAGCTCTCCCGGGACAGGCGGCTACACCTTC. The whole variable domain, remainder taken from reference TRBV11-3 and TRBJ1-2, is EAGVVQSPRYKIIEKKQPVAFWCNPISGHNTLYWYLQNLGQGPELLIRYENEEAVDDSQLPKDRFSAERLKGVDSTLKIQPAELGDSAVYLCASSSPGTGGYTFGSGTRLTVV.

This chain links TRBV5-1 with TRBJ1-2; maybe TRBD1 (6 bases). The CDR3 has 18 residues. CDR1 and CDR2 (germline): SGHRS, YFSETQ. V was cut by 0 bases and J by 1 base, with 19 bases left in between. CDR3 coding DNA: TGCGCCAGCAGCTTGGAAGGGGGGAATATCGGCGTTAACTATGGCTACACCTTC. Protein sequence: CASSLEGGNIGVNYGYTF.

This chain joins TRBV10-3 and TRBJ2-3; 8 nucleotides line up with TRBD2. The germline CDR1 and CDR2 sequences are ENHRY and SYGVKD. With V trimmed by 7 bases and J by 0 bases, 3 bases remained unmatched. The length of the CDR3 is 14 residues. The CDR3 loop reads CAITGGTSTDTQYF. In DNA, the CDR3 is TGTGCCATCACGGGGGGGACTAGCACAGATACGCAGTATTTT.

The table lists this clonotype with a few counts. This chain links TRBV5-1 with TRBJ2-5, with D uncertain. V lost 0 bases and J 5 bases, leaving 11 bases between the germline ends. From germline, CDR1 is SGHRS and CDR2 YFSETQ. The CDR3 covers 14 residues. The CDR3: CASSLEALAETQYF. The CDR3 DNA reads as TGCGCCAGCAGCTTGGAGGCCTTGGCGGAGACCCAGTACTTC.

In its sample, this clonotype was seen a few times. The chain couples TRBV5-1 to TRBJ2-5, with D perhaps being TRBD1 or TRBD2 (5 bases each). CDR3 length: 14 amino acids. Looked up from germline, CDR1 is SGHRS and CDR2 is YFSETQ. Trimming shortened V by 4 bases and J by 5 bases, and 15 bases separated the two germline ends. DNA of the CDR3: TGCGCCAGCAGCGTGGACACGACGGGGGAGACCCAGTACTTC. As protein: CASSVDTTGETQYF.

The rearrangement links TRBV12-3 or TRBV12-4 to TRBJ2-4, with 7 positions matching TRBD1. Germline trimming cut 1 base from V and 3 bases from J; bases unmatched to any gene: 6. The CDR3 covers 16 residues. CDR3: CASSLEGGKVKNIQYF. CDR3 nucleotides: TGTGCCAGCAGTTTAGAAGGGGGCAAGGTCAAAAACATTCAGTACTTC.

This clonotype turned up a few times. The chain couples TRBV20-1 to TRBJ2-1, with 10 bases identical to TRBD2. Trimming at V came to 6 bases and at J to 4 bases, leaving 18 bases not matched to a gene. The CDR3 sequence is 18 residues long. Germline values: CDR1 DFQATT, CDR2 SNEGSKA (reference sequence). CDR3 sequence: CSAASPRASGREYNEQFF. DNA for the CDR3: TGCAGTGCAGCGTCCCCGAGGGCTAGCGGGAGAGAGTACAATGAGCAGTTCTTC.

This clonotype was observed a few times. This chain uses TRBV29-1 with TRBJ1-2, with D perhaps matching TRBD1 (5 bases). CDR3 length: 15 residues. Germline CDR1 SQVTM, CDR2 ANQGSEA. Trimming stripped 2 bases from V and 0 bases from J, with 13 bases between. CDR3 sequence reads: CSVERQGGTNYGYTF. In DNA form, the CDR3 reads TGCAGCGTTGAACGGCAGGGTGGAACTAACTATGGCTACACCTTC.

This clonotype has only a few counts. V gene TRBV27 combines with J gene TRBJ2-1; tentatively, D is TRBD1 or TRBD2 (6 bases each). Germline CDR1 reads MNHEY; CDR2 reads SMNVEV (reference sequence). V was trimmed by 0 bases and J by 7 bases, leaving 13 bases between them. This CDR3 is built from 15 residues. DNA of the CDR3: TGTGCCAGCAGTTTATCGGGAGGAGGGGGGAATGAGCAGTTCTTC. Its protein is CASSLSGGGGNEQFF.

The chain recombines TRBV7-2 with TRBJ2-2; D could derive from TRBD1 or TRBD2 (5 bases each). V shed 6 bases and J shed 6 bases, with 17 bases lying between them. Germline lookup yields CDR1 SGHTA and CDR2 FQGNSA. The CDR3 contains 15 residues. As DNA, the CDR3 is TGTGCCAGCAGAAAAGGGGCAGGCGGGTCCGGGGAGCTGTTTTTT. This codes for CASRKGAGGSGELFF.

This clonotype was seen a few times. As DNA, the CDR3 is TGTGCCAGCAGCTCCCGGGACAGAGATAACTATGGCTACACCTTC. Translating gives CASSSRDRDNYGYTF. V is TRBV11-1 and J is TRBJ1-2; 7 bases agree with TRBD1. V dropped 4 bases and J dropped 1; count of bases not matched to a gene: 6. This CDR3 spans 15 amino acids. CDR1 and CDR2 (germline): SGHAT, FQDESV (reference sequence).

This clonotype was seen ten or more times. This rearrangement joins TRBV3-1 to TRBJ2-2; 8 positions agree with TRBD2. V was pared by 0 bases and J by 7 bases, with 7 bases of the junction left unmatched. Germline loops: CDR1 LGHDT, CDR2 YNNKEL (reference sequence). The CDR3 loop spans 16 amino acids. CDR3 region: CASSQDQAGALGELFF. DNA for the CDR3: TGTGCCAGCAGCCAAGATCAAGCGGGAGCTCTCGGGGAGCTGTTTTTT.

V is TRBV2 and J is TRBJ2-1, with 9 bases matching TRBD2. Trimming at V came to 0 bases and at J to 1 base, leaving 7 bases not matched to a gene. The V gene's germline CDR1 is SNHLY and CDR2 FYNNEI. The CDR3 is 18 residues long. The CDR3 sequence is CASSEARRGRGSYNEQFF. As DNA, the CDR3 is TGTGCCAGCAGTGAAGCTCGGCGCGGGAGGGGGTCCTACAATGAGCAGTTCTTC.

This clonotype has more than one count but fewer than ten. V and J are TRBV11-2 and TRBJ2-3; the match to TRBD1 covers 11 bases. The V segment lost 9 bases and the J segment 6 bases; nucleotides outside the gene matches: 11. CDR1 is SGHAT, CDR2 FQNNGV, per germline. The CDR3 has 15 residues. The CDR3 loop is CASADGGTGGDTQYF. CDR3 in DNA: TGTGCCAGTGCCGATGGGGGGACAGGGGGGGATACGCAGTATTTT.

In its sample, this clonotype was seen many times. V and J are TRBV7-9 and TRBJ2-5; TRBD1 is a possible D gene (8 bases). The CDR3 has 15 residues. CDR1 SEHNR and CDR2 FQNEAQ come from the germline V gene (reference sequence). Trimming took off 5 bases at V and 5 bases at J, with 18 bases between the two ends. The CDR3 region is CASSEDRGGFETQYF. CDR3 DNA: TGTGCCAGCAGCGAAGACAGGGGAGGGTTTGAGACCCAGTACTTC.

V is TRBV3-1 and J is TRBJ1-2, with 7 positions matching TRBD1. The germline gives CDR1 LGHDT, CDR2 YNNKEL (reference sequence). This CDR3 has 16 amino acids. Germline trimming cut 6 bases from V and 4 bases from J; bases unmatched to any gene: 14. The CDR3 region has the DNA TGTGCCAGCAGTCCCGGGACAGCACCTCGAGGCTATGGCTACACCTTC. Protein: CASSPGTAPRGYGYTF.

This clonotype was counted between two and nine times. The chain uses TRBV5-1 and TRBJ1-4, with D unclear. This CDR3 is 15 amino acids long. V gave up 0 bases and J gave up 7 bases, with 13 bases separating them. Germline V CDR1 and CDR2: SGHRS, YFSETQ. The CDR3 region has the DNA TGCGCCAGCAGCTTGGCAGCGGGCAAGGGTGAAAAACTGTTTTTT. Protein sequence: CASSLAAGKGEKLFF.

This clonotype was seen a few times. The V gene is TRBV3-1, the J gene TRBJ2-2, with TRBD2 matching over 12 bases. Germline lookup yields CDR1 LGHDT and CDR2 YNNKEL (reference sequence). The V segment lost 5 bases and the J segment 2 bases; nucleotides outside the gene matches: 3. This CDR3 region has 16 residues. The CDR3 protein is CASSRLAGDNTGELFF. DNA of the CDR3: TGTGCCAGCAGCAGACTAGCGGGAGATAACACCGGGGAGCTGTTTTTT. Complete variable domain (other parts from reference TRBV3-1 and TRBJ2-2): DTAVSQTPKYLVTQMGNDKSIKCEQNLGHDTMYWYKQDSKKFLKIMFSYNNKELIINETVPNRFSPKSPDKAHLNLHINSLELGDSAVYFCASSRLAGDNTGELFFGEGSRLTVL.

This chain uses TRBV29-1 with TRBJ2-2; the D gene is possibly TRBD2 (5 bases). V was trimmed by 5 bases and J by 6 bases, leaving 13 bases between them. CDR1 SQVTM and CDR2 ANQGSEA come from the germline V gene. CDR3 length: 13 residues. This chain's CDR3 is CSVRGIFSGELFF. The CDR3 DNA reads TGCAGCGTTCGAGGGATTTTTTCCGGGGAGCTGTTTTTT.

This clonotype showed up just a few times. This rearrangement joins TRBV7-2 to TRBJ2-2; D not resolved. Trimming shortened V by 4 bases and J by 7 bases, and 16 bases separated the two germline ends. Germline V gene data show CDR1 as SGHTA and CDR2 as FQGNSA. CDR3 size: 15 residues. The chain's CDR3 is CASSSLGERVGELFF. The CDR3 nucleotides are TGTGCCAGCAGCTCCCTGGGCGAAAGGGTCGGGGAGCTGTTTTTT.

The CDR3 spells CASSYEPAMGNEQFF. The DNA for the CDR3 is TGTGCCAGCAGTTACGAGCCCGCGATGGGAAATGAGCAGTTCTTC. V and J are TRBV6-5 and TRBJ2-1; D unclear. CDR3 length: 15 residues. In germline, CDR1 is MNHEY, CDR2 SVGAGI. The ends were cut back, 2 bases at V and 7 bases at J, with 15 bases in the middle.

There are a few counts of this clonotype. CDR3 loop: CASSLSLAGVDTGELFF. CDR3 DNA: TGTGCCAGCAGCTTGTCGCTAGCGGGAGTCGACACCGGGGAGCTGTTTTTT. The chain is built from TRBV5-5 and TRBJ2-2; 10 bases are a match to TRBD2. This CDR3 is built from 17 residues. V lost 1 base to trimming and J lost 3 bases; unmatched junction nucleotides: 6. The germline CDR1 and CDR2 sequences are SGHKS and YYEKEE (reference sequence).

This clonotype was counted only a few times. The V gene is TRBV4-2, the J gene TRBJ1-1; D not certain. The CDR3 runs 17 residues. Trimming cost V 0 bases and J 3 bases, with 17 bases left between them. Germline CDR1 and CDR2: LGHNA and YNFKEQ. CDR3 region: CASSQDPTSRRYTEAFF. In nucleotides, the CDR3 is TGTGCCAGCAGCCAAGATCCGACCTCCCGTCGATACACTGAAGCTTTCTTT.

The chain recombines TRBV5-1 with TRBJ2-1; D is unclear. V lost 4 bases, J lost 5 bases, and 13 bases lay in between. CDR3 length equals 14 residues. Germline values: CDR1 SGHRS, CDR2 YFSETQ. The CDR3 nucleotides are TGCGCCAGCAGCCAGGACCCAAACGACAATGAGCAGTTCTTC. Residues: CASSQDPNDNEQFF. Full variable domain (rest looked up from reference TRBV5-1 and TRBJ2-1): KAGVTQTPRYLIKTRGQQVTLSCSPISGHRSVSWYQQTPGQGLQFLFEYFSETQRNKGNFPGRFSGRQFSNSRSEMNVSTLELGDSALYLCASSQDPNDNEQFFGPGTRLTVL.

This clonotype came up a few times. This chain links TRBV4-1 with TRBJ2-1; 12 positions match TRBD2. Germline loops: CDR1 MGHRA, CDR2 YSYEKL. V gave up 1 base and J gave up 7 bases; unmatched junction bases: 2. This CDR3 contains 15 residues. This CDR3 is CASSQVTSGRNEQFF. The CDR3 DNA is TGCGCCAGCAGCCAAGTGACTAGCGGGAGAAATGAGCAGTTCTTC.

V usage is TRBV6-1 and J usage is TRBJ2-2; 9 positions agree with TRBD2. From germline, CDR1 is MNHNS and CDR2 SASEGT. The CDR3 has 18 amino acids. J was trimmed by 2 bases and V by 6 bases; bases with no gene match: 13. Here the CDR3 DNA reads TGTGCCAGCAGCCCTTACGGGGTTAGCGGGAGTAACACCGGGGAGCTGTTTTTT. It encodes CASSPYGVSGSNTGELFF.